What follows is one T cell receptor (beta chain) and its context. Which antigen it targets is not known. No base quality information exists; no much larger clone differs at one position. This record belongs to a study of blood T cells in healthy people across ages (dated by TCRdb to between 2014 and 2017). About the investigation overall: In model experiments, template switching captured roughly one uniquely barcoded TCR beta cDNA molecule for every two T cells. Age-related changes in TCR beta repertoire diversity were measured in the study by deep sequencing normalized with unique cDNA molecular identifiers. Donors were grouped into four age groups: young (average 16 years), middle-aged (under 40), aged (about 60) and long-lived (approximately 75). To avoid experimental bias, donors of different ages were spread randomly across the sequencing lanes. Using the same blood draw, the study looked at two additional independent replicas of 1 million unique cDNA reads for two donors, one aged 18 to 30 and the other aged 80 or older.

The V end loses 1 base and the J end loses 3 bases, and a stretch of 12 bases separates them. Its CDR3 holds 15 amino acids, cysteine through phenylalanine. The sequence is cut down to CDR3 DNA, 45 bases in frame from base 1. Based on the germline V gene, the CDR1 and CDR2 sequences are LGHNA and YSLEER. The library came from 5' RACE. Sequencing was performed on an Illumina HiSeq 2500. A second PCR of roughly 6 to 12 cycles was performed with a sample-barcoded 5' primer and a J-beta primer mix. A unique molecular identifier was introduced onto each TCR beta cDNA molecule by a template-switch 5' adaptor carrying 12 random nucleotides. Each sample yielded at least 2.5 million CDR3-containing paired-end reads. The Mint cDNA synthesis kit, primed by a TRBC-specific oligonucleotide, was used to synthesize first-strand cDNA from all RNA. Following uracil-DNA glycosylase treatment, a first 18-cycle PCR with universal primers M1SS and BC2_uni_R was performed on all cDNA. On the study's bioinformatics: For normalization, 1 million high-quality reads were randomly selected from each sample, with every read carrying a distinct molecular identifier. Instead of being binned into consensus sequences, reads that shared molecular identifiers were thrown out. MiTCR, set to a Q25 quality threshold and the strictest error-elimination algorithm, was used for CDR3 identification, clonotype clustering and error correction. Lower-bound total TCR beta diversity was estimated with a nonparametric unseen species model using Euler transformation. The public reads were run again by TCRdb, first through fastp at Q25 and then through MiXCR, and only productive beta chains were kept. Each CDR3 protein gets just one entry, which takes the most common genes and DNA from the rows behind it. The V and J calls follow TCRdb's processing rather than the paper's. Within this sample are approximately 1.5 million distinct CDR3 sequences, with 40% to 45% of them counted one time only. The ten largest clones take up over 3.5% of the sample.

Systemically healthy Caucasian individuals from Russia, approximately 39 in total and aged about 6 to 100 years, were included as donors. Ten milliliters of peripheral blood were drawn from each donor into EDTA-treated Vacutainer tubes. Ficoll-Paque density-gradient centrifugation was used to isolate PBMCs, with at least 6.5 million per sample. Trizol reagent was used to extract total RNA from the PBMCs, yielding at least 5 micrograms per sample. For every donor, an aliquot of PBMCs went through flow cytometry to measure the percentages of naive CD45RAhigh/CD27high T cells. Overall study outcomes, separate from this receptor: The long-lived group showed more naive CD4+ T cells, fewer expanded clones and increased TCR diversity than the aged group, suggesting age selection. Because the CMV infection status of the donors was unknown, age-related changes in expanded clonotypes may potentially have been confounded. Estimates of total diversity from one million sequenced T cells were regarded as lower bounds and underestimates. As age increased, observed TCR beta diversity per million T cells dropped in a roughly linear way, and a significant reduction was already evident by age 40. Observed TCR beta diversity correlated strongly with the percentage of naive T cells measured by flow cytometry. Since profiling was done on bulk unsorted PBMCs, naive and antigen-experienced compartments could not be conclusively compared.

The V and J segments used are TRBV4-3 and TRBJ1-2; the D gene is not confidently resolved. The source is a woman aged 18-29 years in good health. Sample: blood. The DNA sequence is as follows: TGCGCCAGCAGCCAAGTAAGAAGCCAGCACTATGGCTACACCTTC. Its amino acids are CASSQVRSQHYGYTF.